Below, 28 T cell receptor beta chains from the same sample are listed, as sequenced in a study of cytomegalovirus exposure and HLA in healthy donors. PCR involved 60 Vbeta and 13 Jbeta primers. The data were produced by immunoSEQ multiplex PCR, yet TCRdb's version contains in-frame clones alone and is incomplete. The sample shows 150,000 to 170,000 clones, over 65% of them seen only once. The sequencing input was PBMCs. The receptor set was obtained from a woman aged 40 to 50 in good health and CMV-seronegative.

J is TRBJ2-1 and V is TRBV19; no clear D. The length of the CDR3 is 12 residues. V was shortened by 2 bases and J by 6 bases, with 5 bases between the two germline ends. Germline values: CDR1 LNHDA, CDR2 SQIVND (reference sequence). In DNA, the CDR3 is TGTGCCAGTAGTATACCCCTCAATGAGCAGTTCTTC. This sequence encodes CASSIPLNEQFF.

The chain recombines TRBV29-1 with TRBJ2-2; possible D gene TRBD1, 6 bases. Deletions cut 7 bases from V and 6 bases from J, with 12 bases between. The CDR3 has 12 residues. The germline V gene encodes CDR1 SQVTM and CDR2 ANQGSEA. The CDR3 region is CSAIGTPGELFF. DNA for the CDR3: TGCAGCGCTATCGGGACACCCGGGGAGCTGTTTTTT.

The chain is built from TRBV7-9 and TRBJ2-1; D is possibly TRBD2 (7 bases). CDR1 and CDR2 (germline): SEHNR, FQNEAQ (reference sequence). Trimming pared 5 bases from V and 1 base from J, leaving 15 bases between. This CDR3 is 16 amino acids long. The CDR3: CASSEGGAGSYNEQFF. CDR3 bases: TGTGCCAGCAGCGAGGGGGGGGCAGGGTCCTACAATGAGCAGTTCTTC.

This clone was detected once. V gene TRBV10-3 combines with J gene TRBJ1-2; 10 bases are shared with TRBD1. Germline trimming cut 1 base from V and 8 bases from J; bases unmatched to any gene: 4. The germline gives CDR1 ENHRY, CDR2 SYGVKD. This CDR3 comprises 14 residues. CDR3 in DNA: TGTGCCATCAGTGAGTGGGGGACAGGGGAAGGCTACACCTTC. Translation: CAISEWGTGEGYTF.

The chain employs TRBV2 and TRBJ1-2; 8 bases are shared with TRBD1. The germline gives CDR1 SNHLY, CDR2 FYNNEI. The CDR3 totals 15 residues. V was pared by 6 bases and J by 8 bases, with 14 bases of the junction left unmatched. The CDR3 sequence is CASRAIGQGQGGYTF. CDR3 nucleotides: TGTGCCAGCAGAGCCATCGGACAGGGCCAGGGGGGCTACACCTTC.

The chain carries TRBV5-6 and TRBJ2-5, with D unclear. The V and J ends lost 1 base and 7 bases respectively, with 11 bases between them. This CDR3 is built from 13 residues. Germline V gene lookup returns CDR1 SGHDT and CDR2 YYEEEE. The CDR3 sequence is CASSLPDPGTQYF. DNA of the CDR3: TGTGCCAGCAGCTTGCCTGACCCAGGGACCCAGTACTTC.

This chain connects TRBV19 to TRBJ2-1; 8 bases map to TRBD1. The CDR3 length is 14 residues. V shed 5 bases, J shed 9 bases, and the junction held 9 bases outside the gene matches. The V gene's germline CDR1 is LNHDA and CDR2 SQIVND (reference sequence). CDR3: CASSGQGFPGEQFF. The DNA of the CDR3 is TGTGCCAGTAGTGGACAGGGATTTCCAGGTGAGCAGTTCTTC.

V usage is TRBV5-1 and J usage is TRBJ1-3; 11 bases are shared with TRBD1. The CDR3 has 17 residues. Germline lookup yields CDR1 SGHRS and CDR2 YFSETQ. V gave up 10 bases and J gave up 3 bases; unmatched junction bases: 15. CDR3 in amino acids: CARRDPDRGRIGNTIYF. The CDR3 coding sequence is TGCGCCCGAAGGGATCCGGACAGGGGGCGCATTGGAAACACCATATATTTT.

The V and J genes are TRBV10-2 and TRBJ2-7; tentatively, D is TRBD2 (6 bases). The CDR3 is 13 amino acids. Deletions cut 0 bases from V and 6 bases from J, with 9 bases between. Per germline, CDR1 WSHSY and CDR2 SAAADI. CDR3 residues: CASSESVGGEQYF. CDR3 nucleotides: TGCGCCAGCAGTGAGTCTGTCGGGGGCGAGCAGTACTTC.

This clone was recorded a few times. The V call is TRBV28, the J call TRBJ1-2; 10 nucleotides agree with TRBD1. CDR1 MDHEN and CDR2 SYDVKM come from the germline V gene. The length of the CDR3 is 16 residues. Trimming at V came to 6 bases and at J to 6 bases, leaving 13 bases not matched to a gene. The CDR3: CASSQGGDRGWDGYTF. The CDR3 coding sequence is TGTGCCAGCAGCCAGGGCGGGGACAGGGGTTGGGATGGCTACACCTTC.

This chain uses TRBV5-1 with TRBJ1-1; TRBD1 matches 9 bases. Germline V lookup: CDR1 SGHRS, CDR2 YFSETQ. The trim removed 0 bases at V and 5 bases at J, leaving 5 bases unmatched. The CDR3 runs to 15 residues. CDR3 coding DNA: TGCGCCAGCAGCTTGGTAGGACAGGGGAAGACTGAAGCTTTCTTT. Translating gives CASSLVGQGKTEAFF.

The CDR3, as DNA: TGTGCCAGCAGCTCGCCTAGACAGGGAAATCAGCCCCAGCATTTT. It specifies CASSSPRQGNQPQHF. V and J are TRBV7-9 and TRBJ1-5; TRBD1 matches 7 bases. Looked up from germline, CDR1 is SEHNR and CDR2 is FQNEAQ (reference sequence). The junction had 7 bases not matched to a gene; V was cut back by 4 bases and J by 4 bases. The length of the CDR3 is 15 residues.

The V and J genes are TRBV30 and TRBJ2-7; D unclear. Germline V gene lookup returns CDR1 GTSNPN and CDR2 SVGIG (reference sequence). Deletions cut 7 bases from V and 7 bases from J, with 20 bases between. This CDR3 comprises 13 residues. The CDR3 sequence is CAYIRRSVREQYF. The CDR3 DNA reads TGTGCCTATATACGCCGAAGCGTTCGGGAGCAGTACTTC.

The chain carries TRBV28 and TRBJ1-5; 7 bases are a match to TRBD1. The CDR3 sequence is 16 residues long. V shed 8 bases, J shed 4 bases, and the junction held 14 bases outside the gene matches. The V gene's germline CDR1 is MDHEN and CDR2 SYDVKM. The CDR3 DNA is TGTGCCAGCCTATCCCCGGGGACAGCACGGAATCAGCCCCAGCATTTT. Its translation: CASLSPGTARNQPQHF.

This chain joins TRBV11-3 and TRBJ1-4; no clear D gene. The germline V gene has CDR1 SGHNT and CDR2 YENEEA. There are 13 residues in the CDR3. V dropped 5 bases and J dropped 4 bases, with 8 bases sitting between them. The CDR3 protein is CASSPRVNEKLFF. CDR3 DNA sequence: TGTGCCAGCAGCCCCCGGGTTAATGAAAAACTGTTTTTT.

This sequence joins TRBV5-1 and TRBJ1-2; D is possibly TRBD1 (5 bases). V was shortened by 0 bases and J by 7 bases, with 7 bases between the two germline ends. The length of the CDR3 is 12 residues. Germline CDR1 and CDR2: SGHRS and YFSETQ. CDR3 DNA: TGCGCCAGCAGCTTGGAGGGGATTGGCTACACCTTC. Translating it yields CASSLEGIGYTF. Combining the CDR3 with reference TRBV5-1 and TRBJ1-2 gives the whole variable domain KAGVTQTPRYLIKTRGQQVTLSCSPISGHRSVSWYQQTPGQGLQFLFEYFSETQRNKGNFPGRFSGRQFSNSRSEMNVSTLELGDSALYLCASSLEGIGYTFGSGTRLTVV.

Concerning this clone: One junction end disagrees with the germline gene, perhaps due to a read error. The rearrangement uses TRBV7-7 and TRBJ2-2; 7 bases fit TRBD1. The CDR3 totals 13 residues. Germline CDR1 is SSHAT and CDR2 is FNYEAQ (reference sequence). CDR3 protein: CASSSTGAGELFF. The CDR3 DNA reads TGTGCTAGCAGCTCTACAGGGGCCGGGGAGCTGTTTTTT.

The V gene is TRBV10-3, the J gene TRBJ1-1; 7 positions agree with TRBD1. J lost 4 bases, V lost 2 bases, and 7 bases had no gene match. CDR3 size: 15 residues. CDR1 is ENHRY and CDR2 is SYGVKD in the germline V gene. Here the CDR3 reads CAISEGPGQLTEAFF. The DNA for the CDR3 is TGTGCCATCAGTGAGGGGCCGGGACAGCTCACTGAAGCTTTCTTT.

The V and J genes are TRBV6-1 and TRBJ2-3; the match to TRBD1 covers 7 bases. This CDR3 has 15 residues. Trimming at V came to 8 bases and at J to 1 base, leaving 9 bases not matched to a gene. Germline values: CDR1 MNHNS, CDR2 SASEGT. The CDR3 DNA reads as TGTGCCAGCGGTACAGGGGAACCTGGCACAGATACGCAGTATTTT. This translates into CASGTGEPGTDTQYF.

Remarks on this clone: Other DNA sequences in the same sample also yield this CDR3. The chain carries TRBV6-1 and TRBJ2-7, with 9 bases lining up with TRBD2. Trimming cost V 1 base and J 0 bases; bases outside gene matches: 1. CDR1 is MNHNS, CDR2 SASEGT, per germline. The CDR3 has 15 residues. The CDR3, as DNA: TGTGCCAGCAGTGAAGGACTAGCGGCCTCCTACGAGCAGTACTTC. Its translation: CASSEGLAASYEQYF.

CDR3 nucleotides: TGTGCCAGCAGCGTAGTGGAGGGCACCGGGGAGCTGTTTTTT. It yields the protein CASSVVEGTGELFF. This rearrangement joins TRBV9 to TRBJ2-2, with D possibly matching TRBD2 (6 bases). Germline values: CDR1 SGDLS, CDR2 YYNGEE. V was clipped by 0 bases and J by 4 bases, with 7 bases between them. This CDR3 is 14 amino acids long.

The genes are TRBV2 and TRBJ2-3; 8 bases agree with TRBD2. Unmatched junction bases numbered 8, after V lost 3 bases and J lost 6 bases. CDR1 and CDR2 (germline): SNHLY, FYNNEI. This CDR3 has 15 residues. CDR3 sequence: CASSEVRGGADTQYF. CDR3 sequence (DNA): TGTGCCAGCAGTGAGGTTCGGGGGGGCGCCGATACGCAGTATTTT.

The chain carries TRBV5-1 and TRBJ2-2; 8 bases are shared with TRBD1. Germline trimming cut 0 bases from V and 1 base from J; bases unmatched to any gene: 8. The germline gives CDR1 SGHRS, CDR2 YFSETQ. The CDR3 consists of 18 residues. The CDR3 sequence: CASSLGFQGALNTGELFF. The CDR3 DNA is TGCGCCAGCAGCTTGGGGTTTCAGGGGGCGCTGAACACCGGGGAGCTGTTTTTT. The entire variable domain, with the rest obtained from reference TRBV5-1 and TRBJ2-2, is as follows: KAGVTQTPRYLIKTRGQQVTLSCSPISGHRSVSWYQQTPGQGLQFLFEYFSETQRNKGNFPGRFSGRQFSNSRSEMNVSTLELGDSALYLCASSLGFQGALNTGELFFGEGSRLTVL.

The chain couples TRBV6-5 to TRBJ1-5, with 8 positions matching TRBD1. The CDR3 contains 13 residues. Trimming at V came to 6 bases and at J to 6 bases, leaving 4 bases not matched to a gene. CDR1 and CDR2 from the germline V gene are MNHEY and SVGAGI. CDR3 bases: TGTGCCAGCAGGGGACAGGCCGGTCAGCCCCAGCATTTT. Translated, it gives CASRGQAGQPQHF.

The chain combines TRBV10-3 with TRBJ1-2; D not certain. V lost 11 bases and J 3 bases, leaving 16 bases between the germline ends. The CDR3 runs to 13 residues. The germline V gene has CDR1 ENHRY and CDR2 SYGVKD. In DNA form, the CDR3 reads TGTGCCTCGCAGAGGGAGCAGGACTATGGCTACACCTTC. This encodes CASQREQDYGYTF.

The genes are TRBV5-1 and TRBJ1-6; 7 bases are shared with TRBD1. V was pared by 0 bases and J by 10 bases, with 10 bases of the junction left unmatched. The germline gives CDR1 SGHRS, CDR2 YFSETQ. The length of the CDR3 is 16 residues. The CDR3 bases are TGCGCCAGCAGCTTGGGGCCCGACAGGGATGCCTCACCCCTCCACTTT. Amino acids: CASSLGPDRDASPLHF.

The rearrangement links TRBV13 to TRBJ1-2; TRBD1 agrees at 8 bases. Germline CDR1 is PRHDT and CDR2 is FYEKMQ (reference sequence). The CDR3 spans 17 residues. Unmatched junction bases numbered 13, after V lost 3 bases and J lost 4 bases. Here the CDR3 DNA reads TGTGCCAGCAGCTTCCCCCTGGGGACAGGCCGTGGCTATGGCTACACCTTC. Its translation: CASSFPLGTGRGYGYTF. The full variable domain, completed using reference TRBV13 and TRBJ1-2, is AAGVIQSPRHLIKEKRETATLKCYPIPRHDTVYWYQQGPGQDPQFLISFYEKMQSDKGSIPDRFSAQQFSDYHSELNMSSLELGDSALYFCASSFPLGTGRGYGYTFGSGTRLTVV.

J is TRBJ2-5 and V is TRBV9; 9 bases line up with TRBD1. V lost 3 bases, J lost 5 bases, and 8 bases stayed unmatched. CDR3 length equals 15 residues. Per germline, CDR1 SGDLS and CDR2 YYNGEE. CDR3 residues: CASSAGRTGVETQYF. CDR3 nucleotide sequence: TGTGCCAGCAGCGCGGGAAGGACAGGGGTGGAGACCCAGTACTTC.